These T cell receptor beta chains were read from a single sample in a study of regulatory T cells in long-lasting Graves disease. TCRdb re-derived calls from the multiplex PCR reads in MiXCR, one entry per CDR3 protein. Of some 460,000 distinct CDR3 sequences listed, 15% to 20% are singletons. The same data also went into a second study, on T cells in Graves' hyperthyroidism and ophthalmopathy.

The sequenced sample was peripheral blood mononuclear cells (PBMCs), obtained at new diagnosis, from a patient treated with antithyroid drugs. These TCRs come from a man aged 40-49 years with Graves disease. Both conserved end residues are part of each CDR3. D genes are given only for firm matches. Rows may omit the clone size; those that give it use once, few, many or a size class.

-,TRBJ2-1,17,TRBD2,TRBV9,CASSVGPLAVFDNEQFF,TGTGCCAGCAGCGTAGGTCCCCTAGCGGTTTTTGACAATGAGCAGTTCTTC
many,TRBJ1-2,11,-,TRBV30,CAWSVQQENTF,TGTGCCTGGAGTGTACAACAGGAGAACACCTTC
many,TRBJ2-7,13,-,TRBV28,CASSTTVPYEQYF,TGTGCCAGCAGTACTACAGTACCCTACGAGCAGTACTTC
-,TRBJ2-2,16,-,TRBV6-5,CASSYITGPGTGELFF,TGTGCCAGCAGTTACATTACCGGCCCGGGAACCGGGGAGCTGTTTTTT
many,TRBJ2-2,18,-,TRBV11-2,CASSSAGPRLEFPRELFF,TGTGCCAGCAGCTCCGCCGGGCCTCGGTTGGAATTTCCACGGGAGCTGTTTTTT
many,TRBJ1-4,14,-,TRBV13,CASSLRPTNEKLFF,TGTGCCAGCAGCTTAAGACCAACTAATGAAAAACTGTTTTTT
few,TRBJ2-7,14,TRBD2,TRBV24-1,CATAHSGRAWEQYF,TGTGCCACGGCTCATAGCGGGAGGGCCTGGGAGCAGTACTTC
few,TRBJ1-1,12,-,TRBV2,CASSVRYTEAFF,TGTGCCAGCAGTGTTAGATACACTGAAGCTTTCTTT
-,TRBJ2-5,17,TRBD2,TRBV5-6,CASSLPDLLAGEETQYF,TGTGCCAGCAGCTTACCAGATCTACTAGCGGGAGAAGAGACCCAGTACTTC
many,TRBJ2-7,14,TRBD2,TRBV20-1,CSARPGTTTTEQYF,TGCAGTGCTAGACCCGGGACTACTACTACCGAGCAGTACTTC
-,TRBJ2-1,15,-,TRBV6-5,CASSDSAAVYNEQFF,TGTGCCAGCAGTGACTCGGCGGCAGTCTACAATGAGCAGTTCTTC
-,TRBJ2-2,15,TRBD2,TRBV5-1,CASTPTSVVTGELFF,TGCGCCAGCACCCCAACTAGCGTTGTCACCGGGGAGCTGTTTTTT
many,TRBJ2-2,16,-,TRBV30,CAWSVLLPNFPGELFF,TGTGCCTGGAGTGTTTTACTCCCCAATTTTCCCGGGGAGCTGTTTTTT
-,TRBJ2-6,15,-,TRBV20-1,CSAGQPGTGANVLTF,TGCAGTGCGGGTCAACCAGGGACCGGGGCCAACGTCCTGACTTTC
many,TRBJ2-2,16,-,TRBV20-1,CSARAPPGVNTGELFF,TGCAGTGCTAGAGCCCCACCCGGAGTTAACACCGGGGAGCTGTTTTTT
-,TRBJ1-5,13,-,TRBV24-1,CATRMDANQPQHF,TGTGCCACCAGAATGGACGCGAATCAGCCCCAGCATTTT
few,TRBJ2-2,17,TRBD2,TRBV24-1,CATSEPWTSGSAGELFF,TGTGCCACCAGTGAACCCTGGACTAGCGGGAGTGCCGGGGAGCTGTTTTTT
-,TRBJ1-1,15,-,TRBV6-2/TRBV6-3,CASSYGGNVNTEAFF,TGTGCCAGCAGTTATGGTGGGAATGTGAACACTGAAGCTTTCTTT
many,TRBJ2-1,13,-,TRBV3-1,CASSQGFYNEQFF,TGTGCCAGCAGCCAAGGTTTTTACAATGAGCAGTTCTTC
many,TRBJ2-2,15,-,TRBV7-3,CASSLGGGTTGELFF,TGTGCCAGCAGCTTAGGAGGGGGGACCACCGGGGAGCTGTTTTTT
-,TRBJ2-7,13,-,TRBV20-1,CSARAITSYEQYF,TGCAGTGCTAGAGCTATCACAAGCTACGAGCAGTACTTC
few,TRBJ2-1,15,TRBD2,TRBV10-3,CAIRGTSGGPNEQFF,TGTGCCATCAGGGGGACTAGCGGAGGGCCAAATGAGCAGTTCTTC
-,TRBJ2-3,17,TRBD1,TRBV9,CASSVEGTGGPTDTQYF,TGTGCCAGCAGCGTAGAGGGGACAGGGGGCCCCACAGATACGCAGTATTTT
many,TRBJ2-1,15,TRBD2,TRBV5-1,CASSGIAGGWNEQFF,TGCGCCAGCAGCGGCATAGCGGGAGGGTGGAATGAGCAGTTCTTC
-,TRBJ2-5,14,-,TRBV5-1,CASSLELGDEAQYF,TGCGCCAGCAGCTTGGAATTAGGGGACGAGGCCCAGTACTTC
few,TRBJ1-5,13,-,TRBV5-1,CASSLGGFQPQHF,TGCGCCAGCAGCTTGGGAGGGTTTCAGCCCCAGCATTTT
-,TRBJ1-2,15,-,TRBV5-6,CASSPPSGTHYGYTF,TGTGCCAGCAGCCCCCCATCCGGGACGCACTATGGCTACACCTTC
few,TRBJ2-2,16,TRBD1,TRBV27,CASSSRQGSGTGELFF,TGTGCCAGCAGTTCCAGACAGGGTTCAGGAACCGGGGAGCTGTTTTTT
many,TRBJ1-1,13,-,TRBV15,CATSRAGNTEAFF,TGTGCCACCAGCAGAGCGGGGAATACTGAAGCTTTCTTT
-,TRBJ2-7,15,TRBD1,TRBV12-5,CASGFPGQGVYEQYF,TGTGCTAGTGGTTTCCCAGGACAGGGGGTCTACGAGCAGTACTTC
-,TRBJ2-3,14,TRBD1,TRBV5-6,CASSSSQGADTQYF,TGTGCCAGCAGCTCATCACAGGGGGCAGATACGCAGTATTTT
few,TRBJ2-3,15,-,TRBV24-1,CATSEPHPRADTQYF,TGTGCCACCAGTGAACCTCACCCTAGGGCAGATACGCAGTATTTT
many,TRBJ2-3,13,-,TRBV11-2,CASSLSAVDTQYF,TGTGCCAGCAGCTTGTCGGCGGTAGATACGCAGTATTTT
few,TRBJ2-2,14,-,TRBV5-1,CASSLDSVTGELFF,TGCGCCAGCAGCTTGGACTCGGTCACCGGGGAGCTGTTTTTT
few,TRBJ2-7,15,-,TRBV4-1,CASSQGVTSSHEQYF,TGCGCCAGCAGCCAAGGTGTTACTAGTTCCCACGAGCAGTACTTC
-,TRBJ2-2,13,-,TRBV7-2,CASRQPNTGELFF,TGTGCCAGCCGACAACCGAACACCGGGGAGCTGTTTTTT
many,TRBJ2-3,15,TRBD1,TRBV12-3/TRBV12-4,CASSLRGRGTDTQYF,TGTGCCAGCAGTTTGAGGGGGCGAGGCACAGATACGCAGTATTTT
many,TRBJ2-1,12,-,TRBV11-1,CASSPTLDEQFF,TGTGCCAGCAGCCCGACCCTAGATGAGCAGTTCTTC
few,TRBJ2-1,14,TRBD2,TRBV20-1,CSALGLAGYNEQFF,TGCAGTGCTCTAGGGCTAGCGGGGTACAATGAGCAGTTCTTC
many,TRBJ2-3,16,TRBD2,TRBV27,CASSTPSGRASDTQYF,TGTGCCAGCAGTACCCCTAGCGGGAGGGCGTCAGATACGCAGTATTTT
-,TRBJ2-1,15,TRBD2,TRBV28,CASNSAGGRRYEQFF,TGTGCCAGCAACTCAGCGGGGGGGAGGCGGTATGAGCAGTTCTTC
many,TRBJ2-3,14,TRBD2,TRBV11-3,CASSEAGGPETQYF,TGTGCCAGCAGTGAAGCGGGAGGGCCGGAGACGCAGTATTTT
-,TRBJ1-5,14,-,TRBV7-6,CASSLLMGNQPQHF,TGTGCCAGCAGCTTATTGATGGGCAATCAGCCCCAGCATTTT